Below, 21 T cell receptor beta chains from the same sample are listed, as sequenced in a study of T cells expressing NK-cell markers. TCRdb re-called the 5' RACE reads; every CDR3 protein appears as one record, without DNA. This sample's clone table lists about 400,000 distinct CDR3 sequences. Sequenced material: blood T cells: a sorted CD56 or NKG2C T cell subset, CD4+ or CD8+ T cells, or bulk PBMC T cells (not recorded which). The receptors were sampled from a woman in her forties or fifties in good health.

V gene TRBV27 combines with J gene TRBJ2-1; TCRdb outputs TRBD2, but without DNA this stays unchecked. The V gene's germline CDR1 is MNHEY and CDR2 SMNVEV (reference sequence). The CDR3 has 13 residues. The CDR3 spells CASRELAGGSRFF.

The rearrangement links TRBV30 to TRBJ2-3. Germline V gene lookup returns CDR1 GTSNPN and CDR2 SVGIG (reference sequence). The CDR3 has 12 amino acids. CDR3 residues: CAWTRQTDTQYF.

The chain is built from TRBV12-3 or TRBV12-4 and TRBJ2-1; the TCRdb D gene call, TRBD2, has no DNA to confirm it. This CDR3 has 15 amino acids. The CDR3 sequence: CASSFMAGGYVEQFF.

This sequence joins TRBV24-1 and TRBJ2-3; TCRdb's D call, TRBD1, is unchecked because there is no DNA. The germline V gene has CDR1 KGHDR and CDR2 SFDVKD. The CDR3 spans 12 residues. CDR3 residues: CATASGPDTQYF.

The V call is TRBV2, the J call TRBJ2-1. The CDR3 runs to 14 residues. Per germline, CDR1 SNHLY and CDR2 FYNNEI. The CDR3 sequence is CASVDDTSYNEQFF.

The V call is TRBV11-2, the J call TRBJ1-5. CDR1 is SGHAT, CDR2 FQNNGV, per germline. The CDR3 has 14 amino acids. CDR3 amino acids: CASSQGYENQPQHF.

The rearrangement uses TRBV9 and TRBJ2-2; TCRdb calls TRBD2, which cannot be checked without DNA. The CDR3 loop spans 14 amino acids. Per the germline V gene, CDR1 is SGDLS and CDR2 is YYNGEE. CDR3 amino acids: CASSWTRENGELFF.

This chain connects TRBV5-6 to TRBJ2-7; TCRdb's assignment of TRBD1 cannot be checked, as there is no DNA. This CDR3 contains 13 residues. Germline CDR1 SGHDT, CDR2 YYEEEE. The CDR3 reads CASSPPSSYEQYF.

The J gene is TRBJ2-5, the V gene TRBV27; TCRdb selects TRBD2, and the lack of DNA leaves this call unchecked. Germline lookup yields CDR1 MNHEY and CDR2 SMNVEV (reference sequence). The CDR3 has 15 amino acids. CDR3 region: CASSFTGLAGETQYF.

The chain uses TRBV25-1 and TRBJ2-3; TCRdb's D gene call, TRBD2, goes unchecked for lack of DNA. There are 16 residues in the CDR3. CDR1 MGHDK and CDR2 SYGVNS come from the germline V gene. The CDR3 here is CASSAPLAGELDTQYF.

The gene calls are TRBV7-3 and TRBJ2-1. The CDR3 spans 15 residues. The V gene's germline CDR1 is SGHTA and CDR2 FQGTGA. The CDR3 spells CASSLNPEKGNEQFF.

The chain is built from TRBV5-1 and TRBJ1-1; TCRdb's D call, TRBD1, is unchecked because there is no DNA. The CDR3 sequence is 13 residues long. Per germline, CDR1 SGHRS and CDR2 YFSETQ. The CDR3 here is CASKTGGDSEAFF.

The chain employs TRBV5-5 and TRBJ2-2; TCRdb picks TRBD2, but there is no DNA to check that call. This CDR3 is built from 16 residues. CDR1 and CDR2 (germline): SGHKS, YYEKEE (reference sequence). CDR3 region: CASSFPLAGGQGELFF.

The chain recombines TRBV5-1 with TRBJ2-2; TCRdb outputs TRBD1, but without DNA this stays unchecked. CDR3 size: 17 residues. Germline CDR1 SGHRS, CDR2 YFSETQ. CDR3 region: CASSPWTDPTNTGELFF.

The CDR3 sequence: CASSSPRTGINTEAFF. The V gene is TRBV7-6, the J gene TRBJ1-1; with no DNA, the TCRdb D assignment of TRBD1 cannot be verified. Germline loops: CDR1 SGHVS, CDR2 FNYEAQ. The CDR3 spans 16 residues.

The CDR3 loop reads CASSFSRLHYGYTF. V is TRBV7-2 and J is TRBJ1-2. Germline V CDR1 and CDR2: SGHTA, FQGNSA. CDR3 length equals 14 residues.

This chain uses TRBV7-2 with TRBJ2-1; TCRdb returns TRBD2, unconfirmable since there is no DNA. The CDR3 covers 21 residues. Germline V gene data show CDR1 as SGHTA and CDR2 as FQGNSA. CDR3 sequence reads: CASSVTRASGRVPSSYNEQFF. Combining the CDR3 with reference TRBV7-2 and TRBJ2-1 gives the whole variable domain GAGVSQSPSNKVTEKGKDVELRCDPISGHTALYWYRQSLGQGLEFLIYFQGNSAPDKSGLPSDRFSAERTGGSVSTLTIQRTQQEDSAVYLCASSVTRASGRVPSSYNEQFFGPGTRLTVL.

The chain combines TRBV5-1 with TRBJ2-7; TCRdb indicates TRBD2, and absent DNA this call remains unverified. CDR1 and CDR2 from the germline V gene are SGHRS and YFSETQ. There are 15 residues in the CDR3. CDR3 amino acids: CASSKTGLLLYEQYF.

The chain recombines TRBV15 with TRBJ2-1. This CDR3 is built from 12 residues. In germline, CDR1 is LNHNV, CDR2 YYDKDF (reference sequence). The CDR3: CATRQGWNEQFF.

The CDR3 loop reads CASSQEGRNEQFF. The V gene is TRBV4-1, the J gene TRBJ2-1. The CDR3 consists of 13 residues. In germline, CDR1 is MGHRA, CDR2 YSYEKL.

The chain couples TRBV6-5 to TRBJ2-4; TCRdb picks TRBD1, but there is no DNA to check that call. The CDR3 spans 16 residues. Germline V gene sequence: CDR1 MNHEY, CDR2 SVGAGI. The chain's CDR3 is CASSYSNRASKNIQYF.